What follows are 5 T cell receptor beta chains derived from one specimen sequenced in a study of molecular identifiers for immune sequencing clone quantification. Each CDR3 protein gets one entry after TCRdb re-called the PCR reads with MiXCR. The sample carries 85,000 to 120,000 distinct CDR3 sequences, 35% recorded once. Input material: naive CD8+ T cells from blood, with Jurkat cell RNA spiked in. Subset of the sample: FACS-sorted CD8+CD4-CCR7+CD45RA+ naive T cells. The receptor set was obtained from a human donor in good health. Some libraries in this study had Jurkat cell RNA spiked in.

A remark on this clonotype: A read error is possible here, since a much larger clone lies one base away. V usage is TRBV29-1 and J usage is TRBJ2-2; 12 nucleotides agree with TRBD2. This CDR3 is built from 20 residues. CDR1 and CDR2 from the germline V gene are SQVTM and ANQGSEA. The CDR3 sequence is CSVVWTGGATSGRNTGELLF. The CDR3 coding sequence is TGCAGCGTTGTTTGGACAGGGGGTGCTACTAGCGGGAGGAATACCGGGGAGCTGCTTTTT.

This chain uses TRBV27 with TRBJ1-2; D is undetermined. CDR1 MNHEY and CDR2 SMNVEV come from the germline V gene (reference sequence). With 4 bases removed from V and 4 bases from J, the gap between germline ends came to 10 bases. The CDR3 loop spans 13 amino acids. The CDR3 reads CASSSPLSYGYTF. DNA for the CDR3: TGTGCCAGCAGTTCCCCGCTTAGCTATGGCTACACCTTC.

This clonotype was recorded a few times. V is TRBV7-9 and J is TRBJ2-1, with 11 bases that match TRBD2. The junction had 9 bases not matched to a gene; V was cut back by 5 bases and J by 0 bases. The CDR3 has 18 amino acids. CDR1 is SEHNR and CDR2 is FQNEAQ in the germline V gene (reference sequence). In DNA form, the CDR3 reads TGTGCCAGCAGCCCGGGACTAGCGGTCTTTAGCTCCTACAATGAGCAGTTCTTC. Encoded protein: CASSPGLAVFSSYNEQFF.

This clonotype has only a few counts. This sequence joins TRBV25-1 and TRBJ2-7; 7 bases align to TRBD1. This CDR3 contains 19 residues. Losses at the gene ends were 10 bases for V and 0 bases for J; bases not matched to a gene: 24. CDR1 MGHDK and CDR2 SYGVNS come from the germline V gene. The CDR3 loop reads CATSWNRDSNTVSSYEQYF. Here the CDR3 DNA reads TGTGCCACCAGCTGGAATCGGGACAGCAATACCGTAAGCTCCTACGAGCAGTACTTC.

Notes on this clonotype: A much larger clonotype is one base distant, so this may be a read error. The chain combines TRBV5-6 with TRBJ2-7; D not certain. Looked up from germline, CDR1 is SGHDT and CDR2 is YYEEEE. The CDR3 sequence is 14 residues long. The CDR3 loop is CGSSLGSTTYEQYF. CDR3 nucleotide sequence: TGTGGCAGCAGCTTGGGTAGCACTACCTACGAGCAGTACTTC. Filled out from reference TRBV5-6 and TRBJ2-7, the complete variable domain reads DAGVTQSPTHLIKTRGQQVTLRCSPKSGHDTVSWYQQALGQGPQFIFQYYEEEERQRGNFPDRFSGHQFPNYSSELNVNALLLGDSALYLCGSSLGSTTYEQYFGPGTRLTVT.